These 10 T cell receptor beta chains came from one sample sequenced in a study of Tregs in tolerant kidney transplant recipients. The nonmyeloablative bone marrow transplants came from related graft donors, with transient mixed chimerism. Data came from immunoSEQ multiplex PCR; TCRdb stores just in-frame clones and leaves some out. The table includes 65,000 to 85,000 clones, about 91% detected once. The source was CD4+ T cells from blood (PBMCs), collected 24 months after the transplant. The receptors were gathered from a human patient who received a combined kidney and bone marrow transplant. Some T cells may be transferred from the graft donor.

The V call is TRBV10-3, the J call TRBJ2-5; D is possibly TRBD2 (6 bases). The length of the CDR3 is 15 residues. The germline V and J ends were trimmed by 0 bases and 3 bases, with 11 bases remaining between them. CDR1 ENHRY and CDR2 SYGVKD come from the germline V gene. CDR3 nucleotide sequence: TGTGCCATCAGTGAGTCTAGTAGCGGAGAAGAGACCCAGTACTTC. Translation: CAISESSSGEETQYF.

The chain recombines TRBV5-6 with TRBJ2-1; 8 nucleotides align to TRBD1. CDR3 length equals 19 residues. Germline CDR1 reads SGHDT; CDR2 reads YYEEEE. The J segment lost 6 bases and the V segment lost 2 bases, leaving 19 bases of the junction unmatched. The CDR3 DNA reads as TGTGCCAGCAGCTTAGGACAGGGCAGTTTGTCGAGACTTATCAATGAGCAGTTCTTC. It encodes CASSLGQGSLSRLINEQFF. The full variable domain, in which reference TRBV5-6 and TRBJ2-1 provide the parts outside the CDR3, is DAGVTQSPTHLIKTRGQQVTLRCSPKSGHDTVSWYQQALGQGPQFIFQYYEEEERQRGNFPDRFSGHQFPNYSSELNVNALLLGDSALYLCASSLGQGSLSRLINEQFFGPGTRLTVL.

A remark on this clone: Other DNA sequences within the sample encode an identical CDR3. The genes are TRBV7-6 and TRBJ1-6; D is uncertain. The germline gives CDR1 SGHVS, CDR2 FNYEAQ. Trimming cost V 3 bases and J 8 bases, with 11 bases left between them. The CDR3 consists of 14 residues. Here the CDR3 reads CASSLEGRYSPLHF. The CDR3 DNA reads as TGTGCCAGCAGCTTGGAGGGAAGATATTCACCCCTCCACTTT.

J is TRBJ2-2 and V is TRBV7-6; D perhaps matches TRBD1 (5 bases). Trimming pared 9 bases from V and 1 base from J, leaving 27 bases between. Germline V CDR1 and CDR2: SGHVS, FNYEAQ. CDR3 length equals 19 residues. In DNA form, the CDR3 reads TGTGCCAGGGGGTCAATTCCCCCCCCCTGGACAAAGAACACCGGGGAGCTGTTTTTT. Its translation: CARGSIPPPWTKNTGELFF.

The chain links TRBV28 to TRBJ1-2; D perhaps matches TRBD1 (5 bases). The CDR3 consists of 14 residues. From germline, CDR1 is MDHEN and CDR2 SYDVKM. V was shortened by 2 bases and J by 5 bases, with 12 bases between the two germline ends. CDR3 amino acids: CASSLIGEGYGYTF. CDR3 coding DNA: TGTGCCAGCAGTTTAATCGGGGAGGGGTATGGCTACACCTTC.

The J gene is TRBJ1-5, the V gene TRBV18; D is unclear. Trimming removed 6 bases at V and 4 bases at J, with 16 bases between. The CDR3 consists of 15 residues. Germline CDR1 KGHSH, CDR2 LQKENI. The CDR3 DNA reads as TGTGCCAGCTCCAAGGAACTCCGGGATAATCAGCCCCAGCATTTT. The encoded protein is CASSKELRDNQPQHF.

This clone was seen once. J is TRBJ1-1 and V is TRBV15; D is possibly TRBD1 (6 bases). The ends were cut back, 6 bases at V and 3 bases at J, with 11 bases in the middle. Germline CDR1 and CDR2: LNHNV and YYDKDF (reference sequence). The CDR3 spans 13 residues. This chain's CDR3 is CATRGQGYTEAFF. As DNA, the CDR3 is TGTGCCACCAGGGGTCAGGGGTACACTGAAGCTTTCTTT.

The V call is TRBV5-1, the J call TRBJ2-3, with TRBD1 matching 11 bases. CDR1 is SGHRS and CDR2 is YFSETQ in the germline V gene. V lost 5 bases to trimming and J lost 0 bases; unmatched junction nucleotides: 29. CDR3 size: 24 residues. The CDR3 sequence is CASREYLGGQGEGTVSSSTDTQYF. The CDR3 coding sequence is TGCGCCAGCAGGGAATACTTGGGGGGACAGGGGGAAGGCACGGTGAGTTCTAGCACAGATACGCAGTATTTT.

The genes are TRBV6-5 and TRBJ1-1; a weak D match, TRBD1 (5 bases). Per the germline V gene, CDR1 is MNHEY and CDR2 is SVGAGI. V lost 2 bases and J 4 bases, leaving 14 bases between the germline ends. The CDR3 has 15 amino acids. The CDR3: CASSYPGSGGTEAFF. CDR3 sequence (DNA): TGTGCCAGCAGTTACCCAGGGAGCGGGGGCACTGAAGCTTTCTTT.

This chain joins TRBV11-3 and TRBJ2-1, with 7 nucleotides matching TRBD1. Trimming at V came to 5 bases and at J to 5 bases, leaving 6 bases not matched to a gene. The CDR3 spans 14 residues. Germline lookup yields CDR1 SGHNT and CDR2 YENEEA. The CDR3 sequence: CASSPRQGHNEQFF. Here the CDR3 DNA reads TGTGCCAGCAGCCCTAGACAGGGTCACAATGAGCAGTTCTTC. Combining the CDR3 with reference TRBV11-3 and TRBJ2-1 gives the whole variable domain EAGVVQSPRYKIIEKKQPVAFWCNPISGHNTLYWYLQNLGQGPELLIRYENEEAVDDSQLPKDRFSAERLKGVDSTLKIQPAELGDSAVYLCASSPRQGHNEQFFGPGTRLTVL.